This T cell receptor beta chain was profiled in a study of response to subunit inactivated influenza vaccine. Whole-study results and caveats: With each seasonal influenza vaccination, the authors suggested, few new T cells are recruited.

TCRdb re-derived calls from the RT-PCR reads in MiXCR, one entry per CDR3 protein. The sample lists hundreds of thousands of distinct CDR3 sequences, more than 15% occurring once. Per germline, CDR1 SGHTA and CDR2 FQGNSA. V lost 4 bases and J lost 5; bases outside the gene matches: 11. There are 17 residues in the CDR3. With respect to this clonotype: Its antigen is still unknown.

Sequencing was performed on PBMCs from blood, taken about 11 days after vaccination. The rearrangement uses TRBV7-2 and TRBJ2-1; TRBD2 agrees at 10 bases. This clonotype was sampled from a man aged 50-59 years who received an inactivated influenza vaccine. In DNA, the CDR3 is TGTGCCAGCAGCTACTCGGCTACTAGCGGGGTTGACAATGAGCAGTTCTTC. Translating gives CASSYSATSGVDNEQFF.